This T cell receptor (beta chain) appears in the sequencing data of a study of CD8 T cells in Susac syndrome. When the RNA was reverse transcribed, random hexamers were used with an input of 0.5 to 1 ug. By means of immunoSEQ multiplex PCR, TCR beta CDR3 spanning 54 Vbeta and 13 Jbeta underwent amplification. TCRdb re-analysed the immunoSEQ multiplex PCR reads in MiXCR, keeping a single row per CDR3 protein. The table has roughly 120,000 distinct CDR3 sequences, 85% to 95% seen once. This clonotype was recorded a few times. The CDR3 has 16 amino acids. Germline V gene sequence: CDR1 SGHRS, CDR2 YFSETQ. Trimming stripped 4 bases from V and 3 bases from J, with 19 bases between.

The chain is built from TRBV5-1 and TRBJ1-2; maybe TRBD1 (6 bases). This clonotype originated in a human donor with multiple sclerosis. The sample consisted of CD4+ T cells from PBMCs. DNA of the CDR3: TGCGCCAGCAGCCTACCTCGGGGGCCGGGAGACTATGGCTACACCTTC. Its translation is CASSLPRGPGDYGYTF.